This T cell receptor (beta chain) comes out of a study of cytomegalovirus exposure and HLA in healthy donors. In the PCR, 60 Vbeta and 13 Jbeta primers were used. The protocol was immunoSEQ multiplex PCR, while the TCRdb copy is restricted to in-frame clones and leaves out a portion. This sample has 150,000 or so clones, with 75% to 85% found just once. The V gene lost 3 bases and the J gene lost 6 bases, with 17 bases spanning the gap. Germline-derived CDR1 and CDR2 are SQVTM and ANQGSEA. CDR3 length: 14 residues. The origin of this receptor is a man aged 25 to 40 in good health and CMV-seropositive. The sequencing sample was made of PBMCs. J is TRBJ1-1 and V is TRBV29-1; D is undetermined. The CDR3 loop reads CSVDPAGKGAEAFF. CDR3 nucleotides: TGCAGCGTTGACCCCGCAGGAAAGGGAGCTGAAGCTTTCTTT.